This T cell receptor (beta chain) was sequenced during a study of low-dose radiotherapy and immunotherapy resistance in tumors. Time point reported: after trial treatment. The treatment is: LDRT plus nivolumab, ipilimumab, low-dose cyclophosphamide and aspirin (RACIN trial). This clonotype was recorded at least ten times. TRAV- and TRBV-specific primers were used for first-strand cDNA, which covered alpha and beta chains. TCRs were put through approximately 20 PCR cycles of amplification with Phusion. A constant-region primer and the V-primer adapter served as the primer pair. TCRdb re-called the reads with MiXCR, one entry per CDR3 protein. The data hold around 84,000 distinct CDR3 sequences, with around 17% observed a single time. Germline-derived CDR1 and CDR2 are MDHEN and SYDVKM. With 6 bases clipped from V and 5 bases from J, the junction kept 4 bases outside the gene matches. The CDR3 totals 13 residues.

This receptor was identified in a male donor with prostate cancer. The input for sequencing was PBMCs, taken after low-dose radiotherapy plus immunotherapy. The rearrangement joins TRBV28 to TRBJ1-2, with 9 nucleotides matching TRBD1. This CDR3 is CASRSQGAYGYTF. DNA of the CDR3: TGTGCCAGCAGGTCACAGGGGGCGTATGGCTACACCTTC.